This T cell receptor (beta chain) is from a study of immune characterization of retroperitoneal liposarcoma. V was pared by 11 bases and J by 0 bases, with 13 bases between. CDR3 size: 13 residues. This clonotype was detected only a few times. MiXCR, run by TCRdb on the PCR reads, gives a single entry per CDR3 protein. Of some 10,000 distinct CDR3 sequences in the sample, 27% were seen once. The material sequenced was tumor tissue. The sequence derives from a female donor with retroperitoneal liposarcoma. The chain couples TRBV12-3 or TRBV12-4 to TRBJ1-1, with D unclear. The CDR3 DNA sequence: TGTGCCCTCCCGGAAGGGTTGAACACTGAAGCTTTCTTT. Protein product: CALPEGLNTEAFF.